This TCR beta chain appears in the sequencing data of a study of human T cells and chemical hapten exposure. The CDR3 is made up of 12 amino acids. V was clipped by 11 bases and J by 4 bases; unmatched bases: 7. The germline CDR1 and CDR2 sequences are MNHEY and SVGEGT. During construction of the library, unique molecular identifiers were attached to individual cDNA molecules for quantitative, reproducible TCR counting. One entry per CDR3 protein, called by TCRdb with MiXCR from the RACE reads. The profile covers about 190,000 distinct CDR3 sequences, with more than 20% appearing a single time and approximately 2.5% taken by the ten largest. The time point here: patch test 3, about 24 weeks after DPC sensitization. Regarding treatment: therapeutic diphenylcyclopropenone sensitization with weekly scalp DPC.

This TCR derives from a woman in her thirties or forties with alopecia areata. Some clones in this sample may be carry-over from other donors' samples. The chain is built from TRBV6-2 or TRBV6-3 and TRBJ2-7; 8 bases are a match to TRBD2. The sequences come from whole blood, collected in connection with sensitization to the hapten diphenylcyclopropenone (DPC). CDR3 in amino acids: CASWREDYEQYF. As DNA, the CDR3 is TGTGCCTCGTGGCGGGAGGATTACGAGCAGTACTTC.